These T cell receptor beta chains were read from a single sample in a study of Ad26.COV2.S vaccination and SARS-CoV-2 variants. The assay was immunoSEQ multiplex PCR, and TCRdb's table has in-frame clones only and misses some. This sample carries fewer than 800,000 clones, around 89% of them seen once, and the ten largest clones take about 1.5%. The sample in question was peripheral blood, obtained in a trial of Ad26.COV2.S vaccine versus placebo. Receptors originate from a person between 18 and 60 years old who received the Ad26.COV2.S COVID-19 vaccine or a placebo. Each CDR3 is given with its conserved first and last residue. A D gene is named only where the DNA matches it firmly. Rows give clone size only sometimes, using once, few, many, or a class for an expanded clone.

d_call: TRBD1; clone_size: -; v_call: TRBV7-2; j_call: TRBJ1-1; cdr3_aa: CASSLGQGEAFF; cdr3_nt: TGTGCCAGCAGCTTAGGACAGGGCGAAGCTTTCTTT
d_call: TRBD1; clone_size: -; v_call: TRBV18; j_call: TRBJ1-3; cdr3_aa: CASSPPGQGLGNTIYF; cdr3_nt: TGTGCCAGCTCACCACCGGGACAGGGGTTAGGAAACACCATATATTTT
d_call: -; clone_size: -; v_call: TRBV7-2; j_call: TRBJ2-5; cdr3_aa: CASSTVYEGVTQYF; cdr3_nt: TGTGCCAGCAGCACCGTCTATGAGGGGGTGACCCAGTACTTC
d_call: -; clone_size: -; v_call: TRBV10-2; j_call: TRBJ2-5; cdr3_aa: CATRGSETQYF; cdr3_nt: TGCGCCACCCGCGGGTCCGAGACCCAGTACTTC
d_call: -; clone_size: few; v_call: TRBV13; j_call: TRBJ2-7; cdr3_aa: CASSLLRTDEQYF; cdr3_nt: TGTGCCAGCAGCTTACTTCGGACCGACGAGCAGTACTTC
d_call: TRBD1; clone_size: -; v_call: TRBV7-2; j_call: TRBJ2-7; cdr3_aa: CASSPRTGGFYEQYF; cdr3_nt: TGTGCCAGCAGCCCGCGCACAGGGGGGTTTTACGAGCAGTACTTC
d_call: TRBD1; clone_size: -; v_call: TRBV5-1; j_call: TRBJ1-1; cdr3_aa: CASSFGQGWTEAFF; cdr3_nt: TGCGCCAGCAGCTTTGGACAGGGTTGGACTGAAGCTTTCTTT
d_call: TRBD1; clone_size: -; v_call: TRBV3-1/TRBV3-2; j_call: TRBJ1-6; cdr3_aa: CASSQGVSGTGASYNSPLHF; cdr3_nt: TGTGCCAGCAGCCAAGGCGTTTCCGGGACAGGGGCTTCCTATAATTCACCCCTCCACTTT
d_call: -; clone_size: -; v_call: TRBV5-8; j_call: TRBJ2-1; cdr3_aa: CASRGKAQFF; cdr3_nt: TGTGCCAGCAGGGGAAAGGCCCAGTTCTTC
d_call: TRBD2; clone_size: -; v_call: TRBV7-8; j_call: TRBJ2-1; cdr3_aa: CASSPRLAGGSYNEQFF; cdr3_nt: TGTGCCAGCAGCCCCCGACTAGCGGGGGGCTCCTACAATGAGCAGTTCTTC
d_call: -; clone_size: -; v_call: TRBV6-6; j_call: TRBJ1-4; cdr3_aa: CASSFEGGVEKLFF; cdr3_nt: TGTGCCAGCAGTTTCGAGGGAGGAGTTGAAAAACTGTTTTTT
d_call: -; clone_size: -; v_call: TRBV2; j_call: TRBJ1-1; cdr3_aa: CASNIARLYTEAFF; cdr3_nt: TGTGCCAGCAATATCGCCAGGCTATACACTGAAGCTTTCTTT
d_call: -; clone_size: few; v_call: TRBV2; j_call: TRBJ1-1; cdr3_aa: CASVTGTRNTEAFF; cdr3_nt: TGTGCCAGCGTCACCGGGACACGGAACACTGAAGCTTTCTTT
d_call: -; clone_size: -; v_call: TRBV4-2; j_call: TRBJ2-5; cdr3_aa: CASSSHGARETQYF; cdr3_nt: TGTGCCAGCAGCTCCCATGGAGCCCGGGAGACCCAGTACTTC
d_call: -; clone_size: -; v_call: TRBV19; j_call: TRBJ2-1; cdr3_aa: CASSIDGNYNEQFF; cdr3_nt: TGTGCCAGTAGTATAGACGGAAACTACAATGAGCAGTTCTTC
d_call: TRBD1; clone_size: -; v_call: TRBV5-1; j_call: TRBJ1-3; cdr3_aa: CASSLAGTGESTIYF; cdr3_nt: TGCGCCAGCAGCTTGGCCGGGACAGGGGAATCTACCATATATTTT
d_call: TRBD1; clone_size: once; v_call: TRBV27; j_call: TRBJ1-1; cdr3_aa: CASSARQGLRAFF; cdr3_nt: TGTGCCAGCAGTGCCCGACAGGGTCTGAGAGCTTTCTTT
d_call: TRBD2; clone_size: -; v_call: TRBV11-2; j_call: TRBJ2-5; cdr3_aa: CASSLAGTTGTQYF; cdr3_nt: TGTGCCAGCAGCTTAGCAGGGACTACGGGGACCCAGTACTTC
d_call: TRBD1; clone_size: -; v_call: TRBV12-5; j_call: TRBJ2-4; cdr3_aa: CASGSGQGKNIQYF; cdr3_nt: TGTGCTAGTGGTTCGGGACAGGGTAAAAACATTCAGTACTTC
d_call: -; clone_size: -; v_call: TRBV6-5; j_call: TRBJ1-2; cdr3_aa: CASRPRTDLNYGYTF; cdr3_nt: TGTGCCAGCAGACCACGGACAGACCTTAACTATGGCTACACCTTC
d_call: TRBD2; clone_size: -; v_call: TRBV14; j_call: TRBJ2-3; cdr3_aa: CASSQDGPTSGFSTDTQYF; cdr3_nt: TGTGCCAGCAGCCAAGATGGCCCTACTAGCGGATTTAGCACAGATACGCAGTATTTT
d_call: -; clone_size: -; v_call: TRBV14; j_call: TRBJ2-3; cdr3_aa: CASSQARFGGDTQYF; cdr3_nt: TGTGCCAGCAGCCAAGCTCGTTTTGGGGGAGATACGCAGTATTTT
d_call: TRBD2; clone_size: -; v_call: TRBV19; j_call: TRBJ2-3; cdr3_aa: CASSIGSGVRDTQYF; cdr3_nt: TGTGCCAGTAGTATTGGTAGCGGGGTCAGAGATACGCAGTATTTT
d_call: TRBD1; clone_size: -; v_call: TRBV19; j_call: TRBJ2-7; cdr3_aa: CASSIGTGEYYEQYF; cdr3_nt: TGTGCCAGTAGTATCGGGACAGGGGAATACTACGAGCAGTACTTC
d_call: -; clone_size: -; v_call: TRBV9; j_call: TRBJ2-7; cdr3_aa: CASSVGSGGPYEQYF; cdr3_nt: TGTGCCAGCAGCGTAGGATCCGGGGGCCCCTACGAGCAGTACTTC
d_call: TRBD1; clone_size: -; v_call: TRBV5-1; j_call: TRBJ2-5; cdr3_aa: CASSQGQGPQETQYF; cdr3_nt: TGCGCCAGCAGCCAAGGACAGGGACCTCAAGAGACCCAGTACTTC
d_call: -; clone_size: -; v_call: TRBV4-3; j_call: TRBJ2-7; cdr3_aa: CASSQDFQGSLYEQYF; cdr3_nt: TGCGCCAGCAGCCAAGATTTCCAGGGGAGCCTCTACGAGCAGTACTTC
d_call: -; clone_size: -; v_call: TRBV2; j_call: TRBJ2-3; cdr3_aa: CASSIRTDTQYF; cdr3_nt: TGTGCCAGCAGCATTAGGACAGATACGCAGTATTTT
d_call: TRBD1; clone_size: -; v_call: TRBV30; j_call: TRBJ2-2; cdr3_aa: CAWTFWAGGYRRTGELFF; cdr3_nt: TGTGCCTGGACCTTCTGGGCAGGGGGCTATCGGCGCACCGGGGAGCTGTTTTTT
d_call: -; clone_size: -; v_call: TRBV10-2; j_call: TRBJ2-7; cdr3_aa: CASSAPSHYEQYF; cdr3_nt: TGCGCCAGCAGTGCCCCCTCACACTACGAGCAGTACTTC
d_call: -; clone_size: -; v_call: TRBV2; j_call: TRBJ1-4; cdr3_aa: CASRAGQGTNEKLFF; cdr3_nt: TGTGCCAGCAGAGCCGGACAAGGAACTAATGAAAAACTGTTTTTT
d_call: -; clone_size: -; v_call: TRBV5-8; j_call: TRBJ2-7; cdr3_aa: CASNPEEGTAQYF; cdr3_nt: TGTGCCAGCAACCCCGAGGAGGGTACGGCGCAGTACTTC
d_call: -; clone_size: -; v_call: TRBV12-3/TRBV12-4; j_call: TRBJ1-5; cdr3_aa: CASSKGSQPQHF; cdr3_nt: TGTGCCAGCAGTAAGGGCTCGCAGCCCCAGCATTTT
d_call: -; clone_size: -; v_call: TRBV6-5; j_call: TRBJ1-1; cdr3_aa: CASRQGESTEAFF; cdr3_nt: TGTGCCAGCAGGCAGGGCGAGAGTACTGAAGCTTTCTTT
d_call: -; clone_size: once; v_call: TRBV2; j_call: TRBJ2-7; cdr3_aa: CASSSTGIEQYF; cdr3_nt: TGTGCCAGCAGTTCAACAGGGATCGAGCAGTACTTC
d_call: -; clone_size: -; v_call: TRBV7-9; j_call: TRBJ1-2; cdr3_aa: CASSLKEIYGYTF; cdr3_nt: TGTGCCAGCAGCTTAAAGGAAATCTATGGCTACACCTTC
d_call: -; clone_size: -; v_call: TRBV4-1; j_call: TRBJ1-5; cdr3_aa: CASSQRVPGQGNSNQPQHF; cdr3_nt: TGCGCCAGCAGCCAACGGGTGCCCGGCCAGGGGAATAGCAATCAGCCCCAGCATTTT
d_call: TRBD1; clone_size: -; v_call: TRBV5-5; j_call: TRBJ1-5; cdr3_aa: CASSTLAGTDPSNQPQHF; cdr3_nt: TGTGCCAGCAGCACACTGGCCGGGACAGACCCTAGCAATCAGCCCCAGCATTTT
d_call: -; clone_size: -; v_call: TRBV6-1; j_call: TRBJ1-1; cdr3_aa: CASSEFGRVGTEAFF; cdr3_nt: TGTGCCAGCAGTGAATTCGGCAGGGTGGGCACTGAAGCTTTCTTT
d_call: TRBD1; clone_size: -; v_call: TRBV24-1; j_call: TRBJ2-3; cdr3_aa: CATSDLGDRAPDTQYF; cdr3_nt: TGTGCCACCAGTGATTTGGGGGACAGGGCCCCAGATACGCAGTATTTT
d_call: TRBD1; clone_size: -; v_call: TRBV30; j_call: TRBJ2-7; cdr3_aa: CAWREVTGGFYEQYF; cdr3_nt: TGTGCCTGGAGGGAAGTGACAGGGGGCTTCTACGAGCAGTACTTC
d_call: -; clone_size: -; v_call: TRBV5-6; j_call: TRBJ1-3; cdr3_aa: CASSSGTGFSGNTIYF; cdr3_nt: TGTGCCAGCAGCTCCGGGACGGGGTTCTCTGGAAACACCATATATTTT
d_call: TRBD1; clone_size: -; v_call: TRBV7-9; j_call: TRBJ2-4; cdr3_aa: CASSLTGQGIAKNIQYF; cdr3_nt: TGTGCCAGCAGTTTGACGGGACAGGGGATAGCCAAAAACATTCAGTACTTC
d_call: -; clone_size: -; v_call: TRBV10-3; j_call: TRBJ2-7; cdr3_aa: CAISEGPVPYEQYF; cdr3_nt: TGTGCCATCAGTGAGGGACCGGTCCCCTACGAGCAGTACTTC
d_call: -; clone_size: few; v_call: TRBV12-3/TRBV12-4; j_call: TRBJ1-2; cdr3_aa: CASSGQSNYGYTF; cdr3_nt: TGTGCCAGCAGTGGACAGTCTAACTATGGCTACACCTTC
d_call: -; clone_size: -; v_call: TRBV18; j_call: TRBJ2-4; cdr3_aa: CASSSLQRILAKNIQYF; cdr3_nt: TGTGCCAGCTCATCTCTTCAGCGTATCCTAGCCAAAAACATTCAGTACTTC
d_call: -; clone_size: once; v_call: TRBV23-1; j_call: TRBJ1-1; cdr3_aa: CASSHPGPRKAFF; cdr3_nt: TGCGCCAGCAGTCATCCCGGGCCACGAAAAGCTTTCTTT
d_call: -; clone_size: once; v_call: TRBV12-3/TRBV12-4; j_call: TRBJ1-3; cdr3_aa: CASSPKAGSTIYF; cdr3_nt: TGTGCCAGCAGTCCCAAGGCCGGGAGCACCATATATTTT
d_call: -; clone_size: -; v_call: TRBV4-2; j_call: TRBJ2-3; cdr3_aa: CASSQDKVTDTQYF; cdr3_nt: TGTGCCAGCAGCCAAGACAAGGTTACAGATACGCAGTATTTT
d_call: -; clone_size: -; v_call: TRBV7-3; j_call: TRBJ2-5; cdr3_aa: CASSRGSHQETQYF; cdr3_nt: TGTGCCAGCAGCAGGGGCTCACATCAAGAGACCCAGTACTTC
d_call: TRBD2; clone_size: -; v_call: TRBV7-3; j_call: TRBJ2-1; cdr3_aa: CASSSGLAGGNEQFF; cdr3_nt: TGTGCCAGCAGCTCCGGACTAGCGGGGGGGAATGAGCAGTTCTTC
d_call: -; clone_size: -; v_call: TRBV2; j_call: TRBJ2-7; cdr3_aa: CASSEWGYEQYF; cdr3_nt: TGTGCCAGCAGTGAATGGGGGTACGAGCAGTACTTC
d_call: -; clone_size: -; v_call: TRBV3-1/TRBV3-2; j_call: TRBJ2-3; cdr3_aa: CASSQQGSDTQYF; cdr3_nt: TGTGCCAGCAGCCAACAGGGTTCAGATACGCAGTATTTT
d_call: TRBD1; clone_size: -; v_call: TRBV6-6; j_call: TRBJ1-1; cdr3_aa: CASNQGAEAFF; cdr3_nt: TGTGCCAGCAATCAGGGGGCTGAAGCTTTCTTT
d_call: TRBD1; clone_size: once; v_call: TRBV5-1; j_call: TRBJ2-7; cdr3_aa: CASSLLGTGSYEQYF; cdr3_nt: TGCGCCAGCAGCTTGCTGGGGACAGGCTCCTACGAGCAGTACTTC